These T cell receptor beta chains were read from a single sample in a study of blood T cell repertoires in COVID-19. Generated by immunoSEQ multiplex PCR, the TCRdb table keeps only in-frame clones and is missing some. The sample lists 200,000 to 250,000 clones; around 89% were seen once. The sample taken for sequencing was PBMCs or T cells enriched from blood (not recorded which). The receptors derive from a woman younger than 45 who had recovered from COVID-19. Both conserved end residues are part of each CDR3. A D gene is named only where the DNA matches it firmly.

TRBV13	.	CASSFTAPDSPLHF
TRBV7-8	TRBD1	CASSLPGQMPDTQYF
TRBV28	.	CASSLLSDTEAFF
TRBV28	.	CASSSTGYTEAFF
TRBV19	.	CASSRQYYGYTF
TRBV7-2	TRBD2	CASSLNGGRGTDTQYF
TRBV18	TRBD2	CASSRTSGISTDTQYF
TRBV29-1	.	CSVVRTEAFF
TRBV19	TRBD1	CASSQGARGYTF
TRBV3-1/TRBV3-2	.	CASSPDIGSLYNEQFF
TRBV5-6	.	CASSLPNMNTEAFF
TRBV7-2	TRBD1	CASSLARDRGLTVNQPQHF
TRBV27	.	CASSLSIGGVLTQPQHF
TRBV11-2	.	CASSLVTGGETQYF
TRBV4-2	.	CASRDTGWNIQYF
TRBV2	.	CASSEGLRGGGKYGYTF
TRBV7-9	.	CASTYGEEKLFF
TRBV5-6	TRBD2	CASSLVSGRSTDTQYF
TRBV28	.	CASSLGVPDTQYF
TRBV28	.	CASSLEKVRRVLRNEQFF
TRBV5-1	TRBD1	CASSLQGWPYEQYF
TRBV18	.	CASSPGGGRNEKLFF
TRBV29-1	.	CSVQGGGLVSFADTQYF
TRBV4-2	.	CASSRPDGTIYF
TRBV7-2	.	CASSSIGSERTQYF
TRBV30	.	CAWRTRETYEQYF
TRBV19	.	CASSIDLGGSNYGYTF
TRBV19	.	CASNRATEAFF
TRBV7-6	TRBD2	CASSLGGEGQYF
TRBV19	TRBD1	CASSAAGTGELTF
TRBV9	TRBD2	CASSVGLAEETQYF
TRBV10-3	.	CAISDRATTEAFF